These T cell receptor beta chains were read from a single sample in a study of blood T cell repertoires in COVID-19. Only in-frame clones appear in the TCRdb table, and some are missing; sequencing was by immunoSEQ multiplex PCR. The data contain about 89,000 clones, about 77% of them singletons. Sequencing used peripheral blood. Source of these receptors: a man in his 70s with COVID-19, enrolled during active disease. CDR3s leave out the opening cysteine and the closing phenylalanine or tryptophan. Each record gives: J gene, V gene, CDR3 protein.

j_gene: TRBJ2-5
v_gene: TRBV5-1
CDR3aa: ASSREETQY

j_gene: TRBJ2-1
v_gene: TRBV19
CDR3aa: ASSIGTSSYNEQF

j_gene: TRBJ1-5
v_gene: TRBV15
CDR3aa: ATSREGRDQPQH

j_gene: TRBJ1-4
v_gene: TRBV4-3
CDR3aa: ASSRHTGGEKLF

j_gene: TRBJ1-2
v_gene: TRBV30
CDR3aa: AWSVSLYGYT

j_gene: TRBJ2-7
v_gene: TRBV7-9
CDR3aa: ASSLQGRGEQY

j_gene: TRBJ2-7
v_gene: TRBV9
CDR3aa: ASSVVDYEQY

j_gene: TRBJ2-3
v_gene: TRBV9
CDR3aa: ASSVAGGLPDTQY

j_gene: TRBJ2-3
v_gene: TRBV14
CDR3aa: ASSPYVTGGTDTQY

j_gene: TRBJ2-7
v_gene: TRBV11-3
CDR3aa: ASSLDPYEQY

j_gene: TRBJ2-3
v_gene: TRBV5-1
CDR3aa: ASSAAGVPDTQY

j_gene: TRBJ2-7
v_gene: TRBV11-2
CDR3aa: ASSPSNRVSYEQY

j_gene: TRBJ1-2
v_gene: TRBV19
CDR3aa: ASSLQGALRGYT

j_gene: TRBJ1-1
v_gene: TRBV7-9
CDR3aa: ASTLAGQSAEAF

j_gene: TRBJ2-1
v_gene: TRBV27
CDR3aa: ASSTSGDYNEQF

j_gene: TRBJ2-1
v_gene: TRBV24-1
CDR3aa: ATSQGGLRNEQF

j_gene: TRBJ1-2
v_gene: TRBV2
CDR3aa: ASARGGGRIPTVYGYT

j_gene: TRBJ2-7
v_gene: TRBV4-2
CDR3aa: ASSQDLAGLTYEQY

j_gene: TRBJ2-1
v_gene: TRBV7-6
CDR3aa: ASSLGQGYFKKDNEQF

j_gene: TRBJ2-7
v_gene: TRBV7-2
CDR3aa: ASRPGLAGVGEQY

j_gene: TRBJ2-2
v_gene: TRBV29-1
CDR3aa: SVLPKLSNTGELF

j_gene: TRBJ1-1
v_gene: TRBV28
CDR3aa: ASSLLTGEVSEAF

j_gene: TRBJ2-1
v_gene: TRBV19
CDR3aa: ASSSQGWWDEQF

j_gene: TRBJ1-5
v_gene: TRBV11-2
CDR3aa: ASSFTGDGQPQH

j_gene: TRBJ1-2
v_gene: TRBV19
CDR3aa: ASRLGGDYGYT

j_gene: TRBJ2-1
v_gene: TRBV6-2/TRBV6-3
CDR3aa: ASSYSYQIGGPEQF

j_gene: TRBJ1-3
v_gene: TRBV6-6
CDR3aa: ASSRGRTVTSQSSGNTIY

j_gene: TRBJ2-3
v_gene: TRBV7-2
CDR3aa: ASSLRQRLDTQY

j_gene: TRBJ1-1
v_gene: TRBV28
CDR3aa: ASSSEGDRDAEAF

j_gene: TRBJ2-1
v_gene: TRBV11-2
CDR3aa: ASSNGDSPSI

j_gene: TRBJ1-3
v_gene: TRBV2
CDR3aa: ASRKDSYGNTIY

j_gene: TRBJ1-3
v_gene: TRBV6-5
CDR3aa: ASSSVPPLDTIY

j_gene: TRBJ2-6
v_gene: TRBV3-1/TRBV3-2
CDR3aa: ASSQGSGTQNSGANVLT

j_gene: TRBJ2-2
v_gene: TRBV13
CDR3aa: ASSLGVAGVGRGTGELF

j_gene: TRBJ2-1
v_gene: TRBV12-3/TRBV12-4
CDR3aa: ASSPVNNEQF

j_gene: TRBJ2-7
v_gene: TRBV10-3
CDR3aa: AISEPSGPKRYEQY

j_gene: TRBJ2-1
v_gene: TRBV21-1
CDR3aa: ASSKVTSGGNNEQF

j_gene: TRBJ2-5
v_gene: TRBV6-5
CDR3aa: ASTQQGARETQY

j_gene: TRBJ1-5
v_gene: TRBV11-2
CDR3aa: ASSQAGTLNQPQH

j_gene: TRBJ2-1
v_gene: TRBV7-2
CDR3aa: ASRAGGVDYNEQF

j_gene: TRBJ1-5
v_gene: TRBV6-2/TRBV6-3
CDR3aa: ASSYFQGYSNQPQH

j_gene: TRBJ2-2
v_gene: TRBV19
CDR3aa: ASSPGDRNTGELF

j_gene: TRBJ1-2
v_gene: TRBV12-5
CDR3aa: ATVLYGYT

j_gene: TRBJ1-2
v_gene: TRBV2
CDR3aa: ASSEYRNYGYT

j_gene: TRBJ2-7
v_gene: TRBV27
CDR3aa: ASSLSAPTEEQY

j_gene: TRBJ2-7
v_gene: TRBV2
CDR3aa: ASRGGWTGTLKEQY

j_gene: TRBJ2-7
v_gene: TRBV7-6
CDR3aa: ASSRNPSSDYEQY

j_gene: TRBJ1-5
v_gene: TRBV19
CDR3aa: ASSRRRGNQPQH

j_gene: TRBJ2-2
v_gene: TRBV5-1
CDR3aa: ASSYRENTGELF

j_gene: TRBJ1-2
v_gene: TRBV7-6
CDR3aa: ASSPRPPGQGATNYGYT

j_gene: TRBJ1-1
v_gene: TRBV7-6
CDR3aa: ASSLGTRGGSKNTEAF

j_gene: TRBJ1-4
v_gene: TRBV7-9
CDR3aa: ASSPLGSPGEKLF

j_gene: TRBJ1-1
v_gene: TRBV5-4
CDR3aa: ASSFAGAFTEAF

j_gene: TRBJ2-7
v_gene: TRBV14
CDR3aa: ASRTGGDNSYEQY